This TCR beta chain was identified in a study of immune heterogeneity within non-small cell lung tumors. Genomic DNA from bulk tumor acted as the template, and about 600 ng was loaded per sample. From each primary tumor, several far-apart biopsies were obtained during surgery. Enrolled patients presented with newly diagnosed, previously untreated non-small cell lung cancer and underwent curative surgery. The study drew donors from newly diagnosed non-small cell lung cancer patients having surgery with curative intent. TCR beta CDR3 was amplified by multiplex PCR, first round 10 cycles, 32 V and 13 J primers. MiXCR, applied by TCRdb to the multiplex PCR reads, yields one record per CDR3 protein. The sample consists of 25,000 to 40,000 distinct CDR3 sequences, around 30% of them appearing once. The V gene lost 0 bases and the J gene lost 0 bases, with 2 bases spanning the gap. CDR1 and CDR2 from the germline V gene are SGHDN and FVKESK. The CDR3 has 13 residues.

In regard to this clonotype: This may be a read error, as it is one base from a much larger clone. The CDR3 end shows no conserved phenylalanine or tryptophan, and so a read error is likely.

V is TRBV14 and J is TRBJ1-1; no clear D. The source of this sequence is a man aged 35-49 years with non-small cell lung cancer. Sample: lung tumor tissue. For the CDR3, the DNA is TGTGCCAGCAGCCAAGATCTGAACACTGAAGCTTTCCTT. Its translation: CASSQDLNTEAFL.